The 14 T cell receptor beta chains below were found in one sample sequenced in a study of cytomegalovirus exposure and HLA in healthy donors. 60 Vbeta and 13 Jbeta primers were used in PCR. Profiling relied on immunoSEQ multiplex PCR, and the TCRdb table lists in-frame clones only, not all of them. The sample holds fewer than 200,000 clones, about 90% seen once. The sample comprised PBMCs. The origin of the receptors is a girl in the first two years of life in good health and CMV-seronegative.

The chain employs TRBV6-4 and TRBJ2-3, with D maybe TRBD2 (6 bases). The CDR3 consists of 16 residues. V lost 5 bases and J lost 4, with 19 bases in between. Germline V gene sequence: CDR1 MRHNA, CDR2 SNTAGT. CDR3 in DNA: TGTGCCAGCAGTCGACTAGAGAGGCATAGTGCAGATACGCAGTATTTT. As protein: CASSRLERHSADTQYF.

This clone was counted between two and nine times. Written as DNA, the CDR3 is TGTGCCAGCAGCAAATCCGGGAGGGCTTACTCCTACAATGAGCAGTTCTTC. Protein: CASSKSGRAYSYNEQFF. V usage is TRBV21-1 and J usage is TRBJ2-1; the table names TRBD2, a call not compared with the DNA. TRBV21-1 is noted as a pseudogene. The CDR3 covers 17 residues.

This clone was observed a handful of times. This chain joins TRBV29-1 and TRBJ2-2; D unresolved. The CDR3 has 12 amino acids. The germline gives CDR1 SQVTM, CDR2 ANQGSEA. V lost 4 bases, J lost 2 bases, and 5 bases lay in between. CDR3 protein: CSVVSNTGELFF. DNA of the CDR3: TGCAGCGTTGTCAGTAACACCGGGGAGCTGTTTTTT.

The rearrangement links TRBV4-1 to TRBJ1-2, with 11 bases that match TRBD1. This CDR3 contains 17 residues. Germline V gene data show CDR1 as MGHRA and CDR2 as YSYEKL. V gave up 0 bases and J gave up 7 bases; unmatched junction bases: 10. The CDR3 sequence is CASSQDFGTGGRCGYTF. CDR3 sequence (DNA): TGCGCCAGCAGCCAAGATTTTGGGACAGGGGGTAGGTGTGGCTACACCTTC.

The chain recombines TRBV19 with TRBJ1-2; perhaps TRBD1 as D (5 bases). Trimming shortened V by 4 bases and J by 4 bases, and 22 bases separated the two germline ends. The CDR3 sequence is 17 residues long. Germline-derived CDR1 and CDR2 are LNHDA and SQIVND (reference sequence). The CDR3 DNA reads TGTGCCAGTAGTACGGGGGGACGCCTAGATCCCCTCTATGGCTACACCTTC. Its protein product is CASSTGGRLDPLYGYTF.

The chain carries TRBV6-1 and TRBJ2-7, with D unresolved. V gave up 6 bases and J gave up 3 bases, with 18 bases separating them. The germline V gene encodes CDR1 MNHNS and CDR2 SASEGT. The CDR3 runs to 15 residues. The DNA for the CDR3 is TGTGCCAGCAGGACTCGCGAACAAAGGAGCTACGAGCAGTACTTC. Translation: CASRTREQRSYEQYF.

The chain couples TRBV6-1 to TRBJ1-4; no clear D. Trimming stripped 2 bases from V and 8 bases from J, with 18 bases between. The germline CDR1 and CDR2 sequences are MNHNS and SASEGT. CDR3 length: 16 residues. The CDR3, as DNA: TGTGCCAGCAGTGAATTGCGGGATCTGGGCAGCGAAAAACTGTTTTTT. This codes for CASSELRDLGSEKLFF.

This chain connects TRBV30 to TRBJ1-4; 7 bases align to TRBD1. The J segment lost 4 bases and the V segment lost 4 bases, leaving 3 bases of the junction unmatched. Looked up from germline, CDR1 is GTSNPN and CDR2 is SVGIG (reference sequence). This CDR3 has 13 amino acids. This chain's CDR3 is CAWTHRGNEKLFF. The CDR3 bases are TGTGCCTGGACACACAGGGGTAATGAAAAACTGTTTTTT.

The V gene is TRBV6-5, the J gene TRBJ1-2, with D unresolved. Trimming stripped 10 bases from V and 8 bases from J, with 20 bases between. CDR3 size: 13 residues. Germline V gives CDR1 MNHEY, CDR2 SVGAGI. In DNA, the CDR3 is TGTGCCACTCGACCCCCGGGGAAGAGGGGCTACACCTTC. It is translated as CATRPPGKRGYTF.

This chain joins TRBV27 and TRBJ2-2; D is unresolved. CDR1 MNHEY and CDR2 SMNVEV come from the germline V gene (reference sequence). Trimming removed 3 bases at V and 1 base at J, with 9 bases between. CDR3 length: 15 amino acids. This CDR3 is CASSFLAVNTGELFF. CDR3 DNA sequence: TGTGCCAGCAGTTTTCTGGCAGTGAACACCGGGGAGCTGTTTTTT.

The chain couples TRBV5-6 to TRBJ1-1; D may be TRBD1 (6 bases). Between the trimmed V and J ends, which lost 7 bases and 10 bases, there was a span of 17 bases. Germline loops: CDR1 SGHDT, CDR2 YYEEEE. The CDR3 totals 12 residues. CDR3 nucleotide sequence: TGTGCCAGCCGAGGGGGGGGTGGAGGAGCTTTCTTT. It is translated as CASRGGGGGAFF.

CDR3 sequence: CASSLDRTNGLETQYF. CDR3 DNA: TGCGCCAGCAGCTTGGATAGGACTAATGGTCTGGAGACCCAGTACTTC. The genes are TRBV5-1 and TRBJ2-5, with D possibly TRBD2 on 6 matching bases. Germline V gene lookup returns CDR1 SGHRS and CDR2 YFSETQ. The V gene lost 0 bases and the J gene lost 5 bases, with 17 bases spanning the gap. The CDR3 contains 16 residues.

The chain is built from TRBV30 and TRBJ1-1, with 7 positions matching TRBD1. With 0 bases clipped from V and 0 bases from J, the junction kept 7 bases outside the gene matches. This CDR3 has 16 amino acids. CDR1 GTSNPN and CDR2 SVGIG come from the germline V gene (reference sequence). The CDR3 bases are TGTGCCTGGAGTGTACTCAGGACAGGCGTGAACACTGAAGCTTTCTTT. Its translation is CAWSVLRTGVNTEAFF. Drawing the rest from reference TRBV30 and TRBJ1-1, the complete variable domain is SQTIHQWPATLVQPVGSPLSLECTVEGTSNPNLYWYRQAAGRGLQLLFYSVGIGQISSEVPQNLSASRPQDRQFILSSKKLLLSDSGFYLCAWSVLRTGVNTEAFFGQGTRLTVV.

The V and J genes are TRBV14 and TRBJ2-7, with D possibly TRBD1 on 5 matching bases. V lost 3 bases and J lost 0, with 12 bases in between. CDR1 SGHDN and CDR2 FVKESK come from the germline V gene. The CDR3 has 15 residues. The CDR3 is CASSQGTGFSYEQYF. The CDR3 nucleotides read TGTGCCAGCAGCCAGGGTACAGGATTCTCCTACGAGCAGTACTTC.